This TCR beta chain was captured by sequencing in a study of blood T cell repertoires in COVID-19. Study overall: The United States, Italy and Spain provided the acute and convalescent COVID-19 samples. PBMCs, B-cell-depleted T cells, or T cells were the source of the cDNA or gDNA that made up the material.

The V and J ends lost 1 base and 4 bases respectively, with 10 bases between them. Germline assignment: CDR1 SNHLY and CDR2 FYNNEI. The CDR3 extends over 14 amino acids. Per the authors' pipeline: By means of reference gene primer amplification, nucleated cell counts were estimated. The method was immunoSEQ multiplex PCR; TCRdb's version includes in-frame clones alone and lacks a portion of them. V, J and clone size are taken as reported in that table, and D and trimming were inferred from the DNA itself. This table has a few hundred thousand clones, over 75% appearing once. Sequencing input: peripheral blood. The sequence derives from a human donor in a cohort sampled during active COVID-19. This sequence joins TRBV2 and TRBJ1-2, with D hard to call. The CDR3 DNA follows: TGTGCCAGCAGTGAAGGTTCGAGGGCCTATGGCTACACCTTC. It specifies CASSEGSRAYGYTF.